This TCR beta chain was observed in a study of T cell changes during pregnancy in multiple sclerosis. Sequenced by immunoSEQ multiplex PCR; TCRdb stores in-frame clones only, minus some. The sample carries about 100,000 clones, 92% recorded once. Germline V CDR1 and CDR2: LNHDA, SQIVND (reference sequence). The CDR3 has 14 amino acids. Trimming took 5 bases from V and 3 from J; bases not matched to a gene: 4. The source of this sequence is a female donor with multiple sclerosis, enrolled in a pregnancy study. The sequences come from peripheral blood, collected after pregnancy. The J gene is TRBJ2-7, the V gene TRBV19, with 10 bases lining up with TRBD1. The CDR3, as DNA: TGTGCCAGTAGTCTTCGGACAGGGGGCTACGAGCAGTACTTC. Translated, it gives CASSLRTGGYEQYF.